The following is a T cell receptor (beta chain) sequence with its context. The data originate from a study of OX40 agonist ivuxolimab in advanced cancers. Generated by immunoSEQ multiplex PCR, the TCRdb table keeps only in-frame clones and is missing some. The data hold roughly 76,000 clones, with 75% to 95% observed a single time. The germline V and J ends were trimmed by 3 bases and 4 bases, with 9 bases remaining between them. From germline, CDR1 is SGHTA and CDR2 FQGTGA. This CDR3 is 13 amino acids long. Sequencing was performed on CD4+ or CD8+ T cells sorted from blood, taken in a trial of the OX40 agonist ivuxolimab. V usage is TRBV7-3 and J usage is TRBJ1-1; D remains ambiguous. The TCR originated in an adult with an advanced solid tumor such as melanoma, head and neck, liver or kidney cancer. CDR3 region: CASSFGLSTEAFF. The CDR3 coding sequence is TGTGCCAGCAGCTTTGGACTAAGCACTGAAGCTTTCTTT.